The next 28 T cell receptor beta chains were all read from a single sample in a study of T cell clonality in common variable immunodeficiency. Study-level results: Common variable immunodeficiency TCR beta sequences reportedly had fewer deletions and N-nucleotide insertions.

The method was immunoSEQ multiplex PCR; TCRdb's version includes in-frame clones alone and lacks a portion of them. The sample offers more than 20,000 clones and no singletons, the top ten holding 24%. Which antigens these TCRs recognize remains unknown. The sample was peripheral blood mononuclear cells. All receptors derive from a human donor with common variable immunodeficiency.

This clone was counted between two and nine times. The CDR3 is cut off 3 residues early in the read; its end comes from the germline J gene. V gene TRBV7-8 combines with J gene TRBJ2-3, with no clear D. The V end lost 6 bases, the J end lost 6 bases, and 13 bases lay between the germline ends. The V gene's germline CDR1 is SGHVS and CDR2 FQNEAQ. This CDR3 has 13 residues. CDR3 DNA, as far as it was read: TGTGCCAGCAGAAAAGAACCCCGGGATACG. Protein product: CASRKEPRDT. The entire CDR3 reads CASRKEPRDTQYF.

This clone was counted many times. The CDR3 end is not reached by the read, which stops 3 residues before it; the germline J gene fills it in. This rearrangement joins TRBV11-2 to TRBJ2-5; D is ambiguous. From germline, CDR1 is SGHAT and CDR2 FQNNGV. This CDR3 is built from 12 residues. V shed 1 base and J shed 5 bases, with 5 bases lying between them. The part of the CDR3 DNA that was read is TGTGCCAGCAGCTTAGTTTCGGAGACC. Amino acid sequence: CASSLVSET. The full CDR3 is CASSLVSETQYF.

In this sample, this clone turned up many times. The sequenced part of the CDR3 DNA is TGTGCCAGCAGCTTATCAGGGGGCATTATATACAATGAG. Translating it yields CASSLSGGIIYNE. The whole CDR3 sequence is CASSLSGGIIYNEQFF. The chain links TRBV7-3 to TRBJ2-1, with TRBD1 identical over 8 bases. Sequencing ends 3 residues short of the CDR3 end; the germline J gene provides the rest. V was pared by 2 bases and J by 4 bases, with 7 bases of the junction left unmatched. The CDR3 totals 16 residues. Per the germline V gene, CDR1 is SGHTA and CDR2 is FQGTGA. The full variable domain, rest sourced from reference TRBV7-3 and TRBJ2-1, is GAGVSQTPSNKVTEKGKYVELRCDPISGHTALYWYRQSLGQGPEFLIYFQGTGAADDSGLPNDRFFAVRPEGSVSTLKIQRTERGDSAVYLCASSLSGGIIYNEQFFGPGTRLTVL.

A few counts support this clone. The CDR3 end is not reached by the read, which stops 3 residues before it; the germline J gene fills it in. The chain links TRBV5-6 to TRBJ2-3, with 8 bases aligning to TRBD2. Germline CDR1 and CDR2: SGHDT and YYEEEE. The CDR3 totals 15 residues. The V and J ends lost 1 base and 6 bases, in that order; junction bases with no gene match: 7. CDR3 protein: CASSLRRTGGDTQYF. CDR3 bases read: TGTGCCAGCAGCTTGCGCCGGACGGGGGGGGATACG.

Only a few counts were recorded for this clone. The CDR3 end is not reached by the read, which stops 3 residues before it; the germline J gene fills it in. The V and J genes are TRBV6-4 and TRBJ2-7, with 9 positions matching TRBD2. Germline V gene lookup returns CDR1 MRHNA and CDR2 SNTAGT. With 4 bases clipped from V and 3 bases from J, the junction kept 7 bases outside the gene matches. This CDR3 has 15 residues. The sequenced CDR3 bases are TGTGCCAGCAGTGCCACCGGGACTAGCATCTACGAG. This codes for CASSATGTSIYE. The whole CDR3 sequence is CASSATGTSIYEQYF.

Of note for this clone: Coverage ceases 3 residues before the CDR3 finishes, and the germline J gene fills in the end. The chain recombines TRBV25-1 with TRBJ1-4; 7 bases match TRBD1. Germline V gene sequence: CDR1 MGHDK, CDR2 SYGVNS. V dropped 5 bases and J dropped 3; count of bases not matched to a gene: 6. The CDR3 contains 15 residues. The sequenced part of the CDR3 DNA is TGTGCCAGCAGTCTGGGGACAGATTCTAATGAAAAA. This codes for CASSLGTDSNEK. The full CDR3 protein reads CASSLGTDSNEKLFF.

This clone was observed at least ten times. The sequenced fragment ends 3 residues before the CDR3 boundary, so the rest is inferred from the germline J gene. The chain uses TRBV30 and TRBJ2-1; the D gene is possibly TRBD2 (6 bases). V lost 5 bases to trimming and J lost 6 bases, with 11 bases between them. This CDR3 is 12 amino acids long. CDR1 and CDR2 (germline): GTSNPN, SVGIG (reference sequence). The CDR3: CAWGGLRNEQFF. The CDR3 bases that were read are TGTGCCTGGGGGGGACTTCGCAATGAG.

This clone was recorded at least ten times. The read ends 3 residues before the CDR3 terminus; that terminus is restored from the germline J gene. V gene TRBV5-6 combines with J gene TRBJ2-2, with 7 positions matching TRBD1. Germline V gene data show CDR1 as SGHDT and CDR2 as YYEEEE. Unmatched junction bases numbered 10, after V lost 6 bases and J lost 5 bases. This CDR3 has 15 residues. CDR3 sequence reads: CASNPRRRGTGELFF. CDR3 DNA, as far as it was read: TGTGCCAGCAACCCGAGGCGCAGGGGGACCGGGGAG.

As to this clone: The observed sequence ends 3 residues before the CDR3 terminus, with the missing tail filled in from the germline J gene. V and J are TRBV20-1 and TRBJ2-5; a possible D gene is TRBD2 (5 bases). Looked up from germline, CDR1 is DFQATT and CDR2 is SNEGSKA (reference sequence). The CDR3 covers 14 residues. Deletions cut 5 bases from V and 0 bases from J, with 13 bases between. The sequenced part of the CDR3 DNA is TGCAGTGCTGCCAGGACGGGGAACCAAGAGACC. Its protein product is CSAARTGNQET. The complete CDR3 reads CSAARTGNQETQYF.

This clone was detected ten times or more. The missing CDR3 end, 3 residues past where the read stops, is filled in from the germline J gene. The chain carries TRBV20-1 and TRBJ1-5, with D tentatively TRBD1 (5 bases). The CDR3 is made up of 13 amino acids. CDR1 is DFQATT, CDR2 SNEGSKA, per germline (reference sequence). Trimming left V 4 bases short and J 9 bases short, with 16 bases between. The covered CDR3 bases are TGCAGTGCTACCTCGCCCAAGGGGTGGCCC. This codes for CSATSPKGWP. The whole CDR3 sequence is CSATSPKGWPQHF.

This clone was detected many times. The read ends 3 residues before the CDR3 terminus; that terminus is restored from the germline J gene. The rearrangement joins TRBV7-9 to TRBJ2-2; possibly TRBD1 for D (7 bases). Trimming cost V 6 bases and J 4 bases, with 12 bases left between them. Germline values: CDR1 SEHNR, CDR2 FQNEAQ (reference sequence). This CDR3 comprises 14 residues. The CDR3 here is CASSDREATGELFF. The DNA read from the CDR3 is TGTGCCAGCAGTGACAGGGAGGCCACCGGGGAG.

With regard to this clone: At one of its ends the junction is not consistent with the germline gene, which may arise from a read error. The read ends 3 residues before the CDR3 terminus; that terminus is restored from the germline J gene. The genes are TRBV7-9 and TRBJ2-7, with D hard to call. This CDR3 has 12 amino acids. Germline CDR1 SEHNR, CDR2 FQNEAQ (reference sequence). The CDR3 bases that were read are TGTTCCAGCAGCCAAACATCCTACGAG. The encoded protein is CSSSQTSYE. The full CDR3 protein reads CSSSQTSYEQYF. The full variable domain, rest sourced from reference TRBV7-9 and TRBJ2-7, is DTGVSQNPRHKITKRGQNVTFRCDPISEHNRLYWYRQTLGQGPEFLTYFQNEAQLEKSRLLSDRFSAERPKGSFSTLEIQRTEQGDSAMYLCSSSQTSYEQYFGPGTRLTVT.

This clone showed up many times. The missing CDR3 end, 3 residues past where the read stops, is filled in from the germline J gene. The rearrangement links TRBV19 to TRBJ1-1, with 10 bases fitting TRBD1. Germline loops: CDR1 LNHDA, CDR2 SQIVND (reference sequence). CDR3 length: 12 residues. The DNA read from the CDR3 is TGTGCCAGTACCGGGACAGGGGTTATG. Residues: CASTGTGVM. The whole CDR3 sequence is CASTGTGVMAFF.

This clone was recorded at least ten times. This CDR3 is CASSFLVGGNYGYTF. CDR3 DNA (partial): TGCGCCAGCAGCTTCCTAGTGGGGGGTAACTATGGC. The rearrangement joins TRBV5-1 to TRBJ1-2, with a possible D match to TRBD1 (5 bases). The read gets to within 3 residues of the CDR3 end, and the germline J gene fills in the rest. The CDR3 has 15 residues. Trimming shortened V by 2 bases and J by 1 base, and 12 bases separated the two germline ends. Germline CDR1 reads SGHRS; CDR2 reads YFSETQ.

This clone was recorded at least ten times. The CDR3 here is CASSYIPTSLRDEQFF. Partial CDR3 DNA: TGTGCCAGCAGTTATATCCCGACTAGCCTCCGGGATGAG. The chain joins TRBV6-2 or TRBV6-3 to TRBJ2-1; 7 bases align to TRBD2. The read comes to an end 3 residues before the CDR3 does, leaving the germline J gene to fill in the end. With V trimmed by 3 bases and J by 8 bases, 13 bases remained unmatched. Germline values: CDR1 MNHEY, CDR2 SVGEGT. The CDR3 is made up of 16 amino acids.

This clone was counted only a few times. The CDR3 end falls 3 residues outside the read, so it is completed with the germline J gene. This chain connects TRBV19 to TRBJ2-2, with TRBD1 matching over 9 bases. The V gene's germline CDR1 is LNHDA and CDR2 SQIVND (reference sequence). The CDR3 runs to 14 residues. Trimming took 8 bases from V and 6 from J; bases not matched to a gene: 7. The CDR3 bases that were read are TGTGCCAGTCTAAGACAGGGGGGGTCCGGGGAG. This codes for CASLRQGGSGE. The CDR3, in full, reads CASLRQGGSGELFF. Full variable domain (outside the CDR3, taken from reference TRBV19 and TRBJ2-2): DGGITQSPKYLFRKEGQNVTLSCEQNLNHDAMYWYRQDPGQGLRLIYYSQIVNDFQKGDIAEGYSVSREKKESFPLTVTSAQKNPTAFYLCASLRQGGSGELFFGEGSRLTVL.

This clone has a handful of counts. Read coverage stops 3 residues before the CDR3 terminus; the germline J gene supplies the remainder. V gene TRBV20-1 combines with J gene TRBJ1-5; TRBD1 is a possible D gene (5 bases). The V end was cut by 8 bases, the J end by 5 bases, with 16 bases between. Germline V CDR1 and CDR2: DFQATT, SNEGSKA (reference sequence). This CDR3 comprises 13 residues. CDR3 DNA (partial): TGCAGTACCATGGCAGGGAACGATCAGCCC. It is translated as CSTMAGNDQP. The CDR3 in its entirety is CSTMAGNDQPQHF.

This clone appeared many times. The read terminates 3 residues ahead of where the CDR3 ends, so the germline J gene completes it. J is TRBJ1-1 and V is TRBV30; D gene uncertain. The V and J ends lost 2 bases and 0 bases respectively, with 16 bases between them. The length of the CDR3 is 16 residues. CDR1 and CDR2 from the germline V gene are GTSNPN and SVGIG (reference sequence). The covered CDR3 bases are TGTGCCTGGAGTTCGCGGGCCGCTGCTCTGAACACTGAA. Encoded protein: CAWSSRAAALNTE. The CDR3 reads in full as CAWSSRAAALNTEAFF.

This clone was found many times. The read halts 3 residues ahead of the CDR3 end, with the missing end drawn from the germline J gene. The V call is TRBV7-2, the J call TRBJ2-3; 7 nucleotides line up with TRBD2. The CDR3 sequence is 15 residues long. CDR1 SGHTA and CDR2 FQGNSA come from the germline V gene. CDR3 amino acids: CASSSEILASGTQYF. CDR3 DNA, as far as it was read: TGTGCCAGCAGCTCCGAAATACTAGCGTCAGGCACG.

A remark on this clone: Coverage ceases 3 residues before the CDR3 finishes, and the germline J gene fills in the end. This rearrangement joins TRBV2 to TRBJ2-5; D might be TRBD1 (6 bases). Germline lookup yields CDR1 SNHLY and CDR2 FYNNEI. The CDR3 sequence is 14 residues long. V dropped 7 bases and J dropped 0 bases, with 12 bases sitting between them. The DNA read from the CDR3 is TGTGCCAGCATGAGAGGACAGAACCAAGAGACC. It is translated as CASMRGQNQET. From start to end, the CDR3 is CASMRGQNQETQYF.

This clone was detected ten times or more. The CDR3 end falls 3 residues outside the read, so it is completed with the germline J gene. The rearrangement uses TRBV7-2 and TRBJ2-7; TRBD1 agrees at 9 bases. This CDR3 has 15 amino acids. V dropped 5 bases and J dropped 5; count of bases not matched to a gene: 10. Per germline, CDR1 SGHTA and CDR2 FQGNSA. Incomplete CDR3 DNA: TGTGCCAGCAGCCGCGCCGGGACAGGGAGCCACGAG. Amino acid sequence: CASSRAGTGSHE. The full CDR3 reads CASSRAGTGSHEQYF.

This clone was observed at least ten times. The read terminates 3 residues ahead of where the CDR3 ends, so the germline J gene completes it. The chain recombines TRBV20-1 with TRBJ1-4; no reliable D call. Between the trimmed V and J ends, which lost 3 bases and 4 bases, there was a span of 9 bases. Germline values: CDR1 DFQATT, CDR2 SNEGSKA (reference sequence). The CDR3 consists of 13 residues. The covered CDR3 bases are TGCAGTGCTAGCCGGCAGGATAATGAAAAA. It encodes CSASRQDNEK. The full CDR3 is CSASRQDNEKLFF.

Remarks on this clone: The read halts 3 residues ahead of the CDR3 end, with the missing end drawn from the germline J gene. The chain is built from TRBV20-1 and TRBJ2-5; D may be TRBD2 (7 bases). The V and J ends lost 3 bases and 0 bases respectively, with 11 bases between them. CDR3 length equals 14 residues. Germline V lookup: CDR1 DFQATT, CDR2 SNEGSKA (reference sequence). The CDR3 reads CSASGGAHQETQYF. The sequenced part of the CDR3 DNA is TGCAGTGCTAGTGGGGGGGCCCACCAAGAGACC.

CDR3 DNA (partial): TGCAGTGCTAGTGGAGGGACATCAGGGCCC. This gives the protein CSASGGTSGP. The complete CDR3 reads CSASGGTSGPLHF. This rearrangement joins TRBV20-1 to TRBJ1-6; the D gene is possibly TRBD1 (6 bases). Read data end 3 residues before the CDR3 end; the end is taken from the germline J gene. The CDR3 is 13 amino acids. Germline V gives CDR1 DFQATT, CDR2 SNEGSKA (reference sequence).

This clone came up a few times. The read halts 3 residues ahead of the CDR3 end, with the missing end drawn from the germline J gene. J is TRBJ2-7 and V is TRBV2, with 9 bases matching TRBD1. The V gene end was trimmed by 11 bases and the J gene end by 4 bases; junction bases not matched to a gene: 12. Germline CDR1 is SNHLY and CDR2 is FYNNEI. The CDR3 has 14 amino acids. The part of the CDR3 DNA that was read is TGTGCCTGCCCCCCAAGGGACAGGGAATACGAG. Translation gives CACPPRDREYE. The whole CDR3 protein reads CACPPRDREYEQYF.

This clone was counted ten times or more. The DNA ends 3 residues before the CDR3 does, and the rest of the CDR3 is filled in from the germline J gene. V is TRBV7-2 and J is TRBJ2-3, with 7 positions matching TRBD1. CDR1 SGHTA and CDR2 FQGNSA come from the germline V gene. V shed 3 bases, J shed 8 bases, and the junction held 2 bases outside the gene matches. The CDR3 sequence is 12 residues long. CDR3 loop: CASSLNRGTQYF. The CDR3 DNA, read in part, is TGTGCCAGCAGCTTGAACAGGGGTACG.

With regard to this clone: The read terminates 3 residues ahead of where the CDR3 ends, so the germline J gene completes it. At the DNA level, this CDR3 is encoded by other sequences in the same sample as well. This chain uses TRBV30 with TRBJ1-3, with D perhaps matching TRBD1 (5 bases). The germline gives CDR1 GTSNPN, CDR2 SVGIG (reference sequence). This CDR3 contains 15 residues. V was clipped by 2 bases and J by 4 bases, with 15 bases between them. The DNA read from the CDR3 is TGTGCCTGGAGTCACCGTGGGGCCTCGGGAAACACC. This sequence encodes CAWSHRGASGNT. The full CDR3 is CAWSHRGASGNTIYF. Together with reference TRBV30 and TRBJ1-3, the CDR3 gives the full variable domain: SQTIHQWPATLVQPVGSPLSLECTVEGTSNPNLYWYRQAAGRGLQLLFYSVGIGQISSEVPQNLSASRPQDRQFILSSKKLLLSDSGFYLCAWSHRGASGNTIYFGEGSWLTVV.

There are many counts of this clone. The sequence runs out 3 residues before the end of the CDR3; the remainder is reconstructed from the germline J gene. The chain uses TRBV19 and TRBJ1-2; tentatively, D is TRBD1 (5 bases). This CDR3 has 12 amino acids. Trimming cost V 7 bases and J 4 bases, with 10 bases left between them. Germline V gene sequence: CDR1 LNHDA, CDR2 SQIVND (reference sequence). CDR3 DNA, as far as it was read: TGTGCCAGTACTCAGGGTTTCTATGGC. This codes for CASTQGFYG. The whole CDR3 reads CASTQGFYGYTF.